This TCR beta chain appears in the sequencing data of a study of T cell changes during pregnancy in multiple sclerosis. The protocol was immunoSEQ multiplex PCR, while the TCRdb copy is restricted to in-frame clones and leaves out a portion. Seen here are 50,000 to 75,000 clones, 93% observed once, and the top ten hold about 2.6%. Germline loops: CDR1 SGHVS, CDR2 FQNEAQ. Trimming removed 5 bases from V and 2 bases from J; junction bases left unmatched: 4. This CDR3 spans 15 amino acids. The sample in question was CD8+ T cells from peripheral blood mononuclear cells, obtained in the third trimester of pregnancy. The receptor was derived from a female donor with multiple sclerosis, enrolled in a pregnancy study. The rearrangement joins TRBV7-8 to TRBJ2-5, with TRBD2 matching 11 bases. The CDR3 bases are TGTGCCAGCAGCATGGGACTAGCGGATCAAGAGACCCAGTACTTC. Amino acids: CASSMGLADQETQYF. Combining the CDR3 with reference TRBV7-8 and TRBJ2-5 gives the whole variable domain GAGVSQSPRYKVAKRGQDVALRCDPISGHVSLFWYQQALGQGPEFLTYFQNEAQLDKSGLPSDRFFAERPEGSVSTLKIQRTQQEDSAVYLCASSMGLADQETQYFGPGTRLLVL.